This T cell receptor beta chain stems from a study of a mutant IDH1 vaccine in newly diagnosed glioma. Overall study context: The study started vaccination 4-6 weeks after radiotherapy alone, or with temozolomide cycles. The sex distribution of treated patients was approximately 62% male and around 40% female, with a mean age of around 40 years.

TCRdb keeps only in-frame clones here, not all; method: immunoSEQ multiplex PCR. The table records approximately 60,000 clones, around 90% of them present only once. Germline assignment: CDR1 SGHVS and CDR2 FNYEAQ. Germline trimming cut 0 bases from V and 6 bases from J; bases unmatched to any gene: 12. The CDR3 contains 18 residues. Described time point: week 5, during vaccination. Every vaccination contained 300 ug of the mutant IDH1 20-mer peptide and was paired with topical imiquimod. The donor cohort comprised cases of new WHO grade 3 or 4 IDH1-mutant, ATRX-lost astrocytoma. Turning to this clone: Antigen: not known.

This chain uses TRBV7-6 with TRBJ2-2; 8 bases line up with TRBD1. The source is a woman in her 40s with glioma. Sample: PBMCs, taken from a glioma patient whose treatment included an IDH1 peptide vaccine. CDR3 DNA sequence: TGTGCCAGCAGCTTAGCCCCAGGGGACTCAGGGGGCTCCGGGGAGCTGTTTTTT. It specifies CASSLAPGDSGGSGELFF.